These 20 T cell receptor beta chains originate from one sample sequenced in a study of shared clonotypes between healthy human individuals. TCRdb keeps only in-frame clones here, not all; method: immunoSEQ multiplex PCR. The data show some 980,000 clones, around three quarters seen once. The specimen was memory CD4+ T cells sorted from blood. Subset noted: CD45RA-negative fraction. The receptor set was obtained from a man younger than 35 in good health.

CDR3 sequence (DNA): TGTGCCAGCTCACCCGCCGTAATGGGGGGCGCGAACCCACGCCCTGGCTACACCTTC. This gives the protein CASSPAVMGGANPRPGYTF. The V gene is TRBV18, the J gene TRBJ1-2; D perhaps matches TRBD1 (6 bases). Germline V gene sequence: CDR1 KGHSH, CDR2 LQKENI. The CDR3 has 19 residues. V was trimmed by 3 bases and J by 7 bases, leaving 30 bases between them.

The genes are TRBV4-3 and TRBJ2-5; 7 bases are a match to TRBD1. V lost 4 bases to trimming and J lost 3 bases; unmatched junction nucleotides: 8. The CDR3 has 15 amino acids. The germline V gene encodes CDR1 LGHNA and CDR2 YSLEER. The CDR3 here is CASSLIHTGEETQYF. DNA of the CDR3: TGCGCCAGCAGCCTGATACACACAGGGGAAGAGACCCAGTACTTC.

This chain uses TRBV5-6 with TRBJ1-6, with a tentative D call TRBD1 (5 bases). The V end lost 4 bases, the J end lost 10 bases, and 18 bases lay between the germline ends. This CDR3 region has 15 residues. From germline, CDR1 is SGHDT and CDR2 YYEEEE. Written as DNA, the CDR3 is TGTGCCAGCAGCCCCGCGTCGGGGGTAGAGTCACCCCTCCACTTT. Amino acids: CASSPASGVESPLHF.

In its sample, this clone was seen a few times. The genes are TRBV5-1 and TRBJ1-4; 7 nucleotides line up with TRBD1. Germline V gene lookup returns CDR1 SGHRS and CDR2 YFSETQ. The CDR3 spans 14 residues. After removal of 4 bases from V and 5 bases from J, the junction contained 5 bases not matched to a gene. The CDR3 sequence is CASSTGQVNEKLFF. CDR3 nucleotide sequence: TGCGCCAGCAGCACCGGACAGGTGAATGAAAAACTGTTTTTT.

The table lists this clone with a few counts. The rearrangement links TRBV6-5 to TRBJ1-2, with D hard to call. Germline V CDR1 and CDR2: MNHEY, SVGAGI. The CDR3 covers 14 residues. V lost 4 bases, J lost 7 bases, and 16 bases lay in between. In DNA form, the CDR3 reads TGTGCCAGCAGTTTTAATCAATCACCGGGTGGCTACACCTTC. As protein: CASSFNQSPGGYTF.

The chain couples TRBV18 to TRBJ1-2, with 10 positions matching TRBD1. This CDR3 is 17 amino acids long. Per germline, CDR1 KGHSH and CDR2 LQKENI. Trimming at V came to 0 bases and at J to 8 bases, leaving 12 bases not matched to a gene. CDR3 region: CASSPPTVDRGRVGYTF. CDR3 coding DNA: TGTGCCAGCTCACCACCCACGGTCGACAGGGGGCGAGTGGGCTACACCTTC.

The genes are TRBV12-2 and TRBJ1-6. TRBV12-2 is annotated as a pseudogene. This CDR3 is 15 amino acids long. The CDR3 protein is CASRLSGGNNSPLHF. For the CDR3, the DNA is TGTGCAAGTCGCTTAAGCGGGGGGAATAATTCACCCCTCCACTTT.

The J gene is TRBJ1-1, the V gene TRBV7-3, with a possible D match to TRBD1 (6 bases). CDR1 and CDR2 from the germline V gene are SGHTA and FQGTGA. Trimming left V 5 bases short and J 4 bases short, with 11 bases between. CDR3 length: 13 residues. As DNA, the CDR3 is TGTGCCAGCAGCCCTAAAGGGGGCACTGAAGCTTTCTTT. Residues: CASSPKGGTEAFF. Combining the CDR3 with reference TRBV7-3 and TRBJ1-1 gives the whole variable domain GAGVSQTPSNKVTEKGKYVELRCDPISGHTALYWYRQSLGQGPEFLIYFQGTGAADDSGLPNDRFFAVRPEGSVSTLKIQRTERGDSAVYLCASSPKGGTEAFFGQGTRLTVV.

This chain links TRBV6-5 with TRBJ1-2; D possibly corresponds to TRBD1 (5 bases). V dropped 5 bases and J dropped 3 bases, with 13 bases sitting between them. The V gene's germline CDR1 is MNHEY and CDR2 SVGAGI. The CDR3 has 14 residues. CDR3 amino acids: CASSGAGLHYGYTF. The CDR3 DNA reads TGTGCCAGCAGTGGGGCCGGCCTACACTATGGCTACACCTTC.

The rearrangement links TRBV10-3 to TRBJ1-1; 10 nucleotides match TRBD1. Germline lookup yields CDR1 ENHRY and CDR2 SYGVKD. After removal of 2 bases from V and 0 bases from J, the junction contained 0 bases not matched to a gene. The CDR3 sequence is 15 residues long. The DNA for the CDR3 is TGTGCCATCAGTGAGGGACAGGGGGTGAACACTGAAGCTTTCTTT. It codes for CAISEGQGVNTEAFF.

V is TRBV19 and J is TRBJ2-4, with a tentative D call TRBD2 (6 bases). This CDR3 has 16 amino acids. V gave up 5 bases and J gave up 0 bases, with 14 bases separating them. Germline CDR1 reads LNHDA; CDR2 reads SQIVND (reference sequence). The CDR3 nucleotides read TGTGCCAGTAGTGGGGGAGGTCTACTAGCCAAAAACATTCAGTACTTC. It translates to CASSGGGLLAKNIQYF.

This chain's CDR3 is CASSQGGADTQYF. The CDR3 region has the DNA TGTGCCAGTAGCCAGGGAGGGGCAGATACGCAGTATTTT. The genes are TRBV19 and TRBJ2-3; TRBD2 matches 7 bases. The length of the CDR3 is 13 residues. The ends lost 6 bases at V and 4 bases at J; junction bases unmatched: 4. Germline CDR1 reads LNHDA; CDR2 reads SQIVND (reference sequence).

Turning to this clone: Other nucleotide sequences from this sample produce the same CDR3. V usage is TRBV19 and J usage is TRBJ2-1; TRBD1 aligns across 7 bases. CDR3 length: 15 residues. The germline V gene encodes CDR1 LNHDA and CDR2 SQIVND (reference sequence). Unmatched junction bases numbered 3, after V lost 3 bases and J lost 1 base. The CDR3 DNA follows: TGTGCCAGTAGTATCTCGGGACAGTCCTACAATGAGCAGTTCTTC. Protein sequence: CASSISGQSYNEQFF.

The V gene is TRBV15, the J gene TRBJ2-5; 10 nucleotides align to TRBD1. J gave up 3 bases and V 0 bases, and 7 bases lay outside the gene matches. Germline V CDR1 and CDR2: LNHNV, YYDKDF (reference sequence). The CDR3 covers 17 residues. The CDR3 region is CATSRDRGGTGEETQYF. The CDR3 DNA reads TGTGCCACCAGCAGAGATAGAGGCGGGACAGGGGAAGAGACCCAGTACTTC.

The chain employs TRBV6-5 and TRBJ1-2, with TRBD1 identical over 9 bases. From germline, CDR1 is MNHEY and CDR2 SVGAGI. V was clipped by 0 bases and J by 9 bases; unmatched bases: 5. The CDR3 has 14 residues. CDR3 protein: CASSYSGTGWSYTF. CDR3 coding DNA: TGTGCCAGCAGTTACTCTGGGACAGGGTGGAGCTACACCTTC.

On this clone itself: A read error may account for a junction end that differs from germline. The chain couples TRBV7-7 to TRBJ2-1, with 14 nucleotides matching TRBD2. Germline lookup yields CDR1 SSHAT and CDR2 FNYEAQ (reference sequence). The CDR3 consists of 15 residues. This CDR3 reads CASSLGTSGGNEQFF. The CDR3 DNA reads TGTGCTAGCAGCTTAGGGACTAGCGGGGGCAATGAGCAGTTCTTC.

This clone came up a few times. The chain carries TRBV29-1 and TRBJ1-1; possible D gene TRBD1, 5 bases. The CDR3 is made up of 15 amino acids. Trimming pared 3 bases from V and 2 bases from J, leaving 16 bases between. From germline, CDR1 is SQVTM and CDR2 ANQGSEA. The CDR3: CSVDGGRGINTEAFF. As DNA, the CDR3 is TGCAGCGTTGATGGCGGGAGGGGTATCAACACTGAAGCTTTCTTT.

The gene calls are TRBV6-5 and TRBJ1-5; D not resolved. The CDR3 runs 13 residues. CDR1 and CDR2 from the germline V gene are MNHEY and SVGAGI. V lost 5 bases and J lost 4, with 9 bases in between. CDR3 sequence (DNA): TGTGCCAGCAGTCTCACAGATAATCAGCCCCAGCATTTT. Encoded protein: CASSLTDNQPQHF.

CDR3 amino acids: CASSPQRETQETQYF. The CDR3 DNA is TGTGCCAGTAGCCCGCAGCGTGAAACCCAAGAGACCCAGTACTTC. The genes are TRBV19 and TRBJ2-5; no firm D call. The CDR3 sequence is 15 residues long. Germline V CDR1 and CDR2: LNHDA, SQIVND (reference sequence). The V gene lost 6 bases and the J gene lost 1 base, with 15 bases spanning the gap.

This sequence joins TRBV7-2 and TRBJ2-2; 10 nucleotides match TRBD2. Germline V lookup: CDR1 SGHTA, CDR2 FQGNSA. The trim removed 5 bases at V and 6 bases at J, leaving 9 bases unmatched. The CDR3 loop spans 16 amino acids. The CDR3 DNA sequence: TGTGCCAGCAGCCCCACCCAGCGGGGGGGCCCCGGGGAGCTGTTTTTT. It is translated as CASSPTQRGGPGELFF. The complete variable domain, with remaining parts taken from reference TRBV7-2 and TRBJ2-2, reads GAGVSQSPSNKVTEKGKDVELRCDPISGHTALYWYRQSLGQGLEFLIYFQGNSAPDKSGLPSDRFSAERTGGSVSTLTIQRTQQEDSAVYLCASSPTQRGGPGELFFGEGSRLTVL.